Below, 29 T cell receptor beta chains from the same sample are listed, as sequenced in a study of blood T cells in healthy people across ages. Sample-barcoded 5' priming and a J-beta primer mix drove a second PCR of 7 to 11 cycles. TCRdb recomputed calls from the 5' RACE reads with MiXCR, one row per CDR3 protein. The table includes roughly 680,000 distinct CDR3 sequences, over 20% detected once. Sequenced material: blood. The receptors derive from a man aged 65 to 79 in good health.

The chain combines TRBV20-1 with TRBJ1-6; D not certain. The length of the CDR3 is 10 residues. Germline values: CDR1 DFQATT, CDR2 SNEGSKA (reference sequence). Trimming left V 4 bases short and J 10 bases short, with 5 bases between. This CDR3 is CSAMPSPLHF. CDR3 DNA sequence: TGCAGTGCTATGCCCTCACCCCTCCACTTT.

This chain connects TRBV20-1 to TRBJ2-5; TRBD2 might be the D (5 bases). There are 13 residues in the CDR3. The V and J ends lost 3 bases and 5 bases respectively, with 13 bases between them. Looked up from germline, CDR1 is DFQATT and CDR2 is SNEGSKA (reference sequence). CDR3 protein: CSARMDRGETQYF. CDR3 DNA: TGCAGTGCTAGGATGGACCGCGGGGAGACCCAGTACTTC.

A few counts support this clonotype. The CDR3 here is CASSQWGRRGRAGELFF. The DNA for the CDR3 is TGCGCCAGCAGTCAATGGGGAAGGAGGGGGCGCGCCGGGGAGCTGTTTTTT. V is TRBV23-1 and J is TRBJ2-2, with D possibly being TRBD1 (7 bases). TRBV23-1 is sorted into the ORF group, with uncertain function. CDR3 size: 17 residues. V was clipped by 1 base and J by 6 bases, with 18 bases between them.

The CDR3 sequence is CASSRPYETQYF. CDR3 in DNA: TGTGCCAGCAGCCGGCCCTATGAGACCCAGTACTTC. V is TRBV6-2 or TRBV6-3 and J is TRBJ2-5; unclear D gene. Per germline, CDR1 MNHEY and CDR2 SVGEGT. The V gene lost 6 bases and the J gene lost 5 bases, with 10 bases spanning the gap. This CDR3 spans 12 amino acids.

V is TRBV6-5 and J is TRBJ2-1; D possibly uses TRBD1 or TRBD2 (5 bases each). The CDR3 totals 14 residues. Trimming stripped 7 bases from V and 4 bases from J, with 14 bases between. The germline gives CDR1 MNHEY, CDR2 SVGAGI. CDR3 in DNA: TGTGCCAGCAAAGGGGCAGGGACGTACAATGAGCAGTTCTTC. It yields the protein CASKGAGTYNEQFF.

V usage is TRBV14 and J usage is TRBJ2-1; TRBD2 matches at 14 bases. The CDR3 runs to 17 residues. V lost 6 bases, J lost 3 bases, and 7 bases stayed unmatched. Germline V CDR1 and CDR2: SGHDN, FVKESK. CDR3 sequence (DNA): TGTGCCAGCAGGGGGACTAGCGGGAGTACCGGCTACAATGAGCAGTTCTTC. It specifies CASRGTSGSTGYNEQFF. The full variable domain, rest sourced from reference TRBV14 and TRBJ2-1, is EAGVTQFPSHSVIEKGQTVTLRCDPISGHDNLYWYRRVMGKEIKFLLHFVKESKQDESGMPNNRFLAERTGGTYSTLKVQPAELEDSGVYFCASRGTSGSTGYNEQFFGPGTRLTVL.

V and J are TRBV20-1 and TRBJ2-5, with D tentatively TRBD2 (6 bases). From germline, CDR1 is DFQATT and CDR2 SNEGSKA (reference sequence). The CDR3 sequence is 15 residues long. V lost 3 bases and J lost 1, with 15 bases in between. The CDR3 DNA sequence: TGCAGTGCTAGGGGAATAGCGGATAGCCAAGAGACCCAGTACTTC. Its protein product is CSARGIADSQETQYF.

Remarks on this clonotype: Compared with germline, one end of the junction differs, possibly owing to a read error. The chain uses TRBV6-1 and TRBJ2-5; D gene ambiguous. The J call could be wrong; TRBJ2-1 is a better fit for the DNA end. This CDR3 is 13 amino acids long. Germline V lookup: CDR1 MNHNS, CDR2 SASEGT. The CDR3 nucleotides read TGTGCCAGCGGTGAATCTCGGTCAACTGAGCAGTTCTTC. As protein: CASGESRSTEQFF.

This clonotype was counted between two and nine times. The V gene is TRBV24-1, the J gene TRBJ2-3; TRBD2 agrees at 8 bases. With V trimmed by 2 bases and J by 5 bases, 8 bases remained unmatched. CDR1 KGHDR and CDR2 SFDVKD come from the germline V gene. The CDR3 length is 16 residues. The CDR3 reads CATSDSDSGTIDTQYF. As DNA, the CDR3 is TGTGCCACCAGTGATTCCGATAGCGGGACGATAGATACGCAGTATTTT.

The CDR3 DNA reads as TGTGCCAGCAGCTTAGCGCAAAGGGGCCAAGAGACCCAGTACTTC. Its translation is CASSLAQRGQETQYF. This sequence joins TRBV7-2 and TRBJ2-5; D may be TRBD1 (5 bases). This CDR3 is 15 amino acids long. Germline V gives CDR1 SGHTA, CDR2 FQGNSA. Deletions cut 0 bases from V and 1 base from J, with 9 bases between.

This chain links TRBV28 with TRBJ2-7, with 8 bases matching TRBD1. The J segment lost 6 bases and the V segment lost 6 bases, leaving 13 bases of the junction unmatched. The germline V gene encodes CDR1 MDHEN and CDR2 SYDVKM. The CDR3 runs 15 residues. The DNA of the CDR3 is TGTGCCAGCAGGCGGGGCCGACAGGGGTACCCCGAGCAGTACTTC. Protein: CASRRGRQGYPEQYF.

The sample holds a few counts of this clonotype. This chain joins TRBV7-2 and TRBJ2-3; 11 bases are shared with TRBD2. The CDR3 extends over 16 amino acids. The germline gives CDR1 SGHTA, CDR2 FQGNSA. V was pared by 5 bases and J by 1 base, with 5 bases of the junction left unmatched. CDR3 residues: CASSGTSGSGTDTQYF. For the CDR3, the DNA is TGTGCCAGCAGCGGAACTAGCGGGAGTGGCACAGATACGCAGTATTTT.

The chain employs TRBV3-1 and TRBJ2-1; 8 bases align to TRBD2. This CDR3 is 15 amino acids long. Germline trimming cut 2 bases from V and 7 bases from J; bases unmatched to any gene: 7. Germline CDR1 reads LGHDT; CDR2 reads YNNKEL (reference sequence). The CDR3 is CASSQLAGQVNEQFF. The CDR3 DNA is TGTGCCAGCAGCCAACTAGCGGGTCAAGTAAATGAGCAGTTCTTC.

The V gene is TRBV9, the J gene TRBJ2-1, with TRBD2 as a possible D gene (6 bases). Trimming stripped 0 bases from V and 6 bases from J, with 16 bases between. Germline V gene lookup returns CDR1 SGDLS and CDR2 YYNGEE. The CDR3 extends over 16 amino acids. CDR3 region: CASSVGPEGHGNEQFF. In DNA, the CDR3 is TGTGCCAGCAGCGTAGGGCCGGAGGGCCACGGCAATGAGCAGTTCTTC.

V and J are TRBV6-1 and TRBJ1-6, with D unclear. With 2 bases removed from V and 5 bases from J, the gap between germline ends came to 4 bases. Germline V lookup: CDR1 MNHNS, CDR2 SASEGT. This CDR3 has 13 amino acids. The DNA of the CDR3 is TGTGCCAGCAGTGAAACGGATAATTCACCCCTCCACTTT. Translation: CASSETDNSPLHF.

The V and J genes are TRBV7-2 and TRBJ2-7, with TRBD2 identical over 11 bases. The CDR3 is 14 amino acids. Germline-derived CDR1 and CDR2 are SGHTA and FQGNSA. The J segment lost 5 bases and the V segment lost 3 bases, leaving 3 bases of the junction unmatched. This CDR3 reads CASSLTSGAHEQYF. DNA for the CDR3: TGTGCCAGCAGCTTGACTAGCGGGGCTCACGAGCAGTACTTC.

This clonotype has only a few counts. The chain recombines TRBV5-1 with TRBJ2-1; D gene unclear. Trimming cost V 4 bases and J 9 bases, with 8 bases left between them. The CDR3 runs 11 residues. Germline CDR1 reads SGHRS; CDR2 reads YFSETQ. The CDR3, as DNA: TGCGCCAGCAGCGGGTTTGGTGAGCAGTTCTTC. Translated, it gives CASSGFGEQFF.

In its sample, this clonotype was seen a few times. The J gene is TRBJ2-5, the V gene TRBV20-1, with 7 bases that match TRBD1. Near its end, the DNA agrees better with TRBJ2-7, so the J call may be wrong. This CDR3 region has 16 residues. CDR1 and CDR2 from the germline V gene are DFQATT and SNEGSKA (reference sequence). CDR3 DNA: TGCAGTGCTAGAGAACCGACAGGGTCCGTATCGTCCGAGCAGTACTTC. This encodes CSAREPTGSVSSEQYF.

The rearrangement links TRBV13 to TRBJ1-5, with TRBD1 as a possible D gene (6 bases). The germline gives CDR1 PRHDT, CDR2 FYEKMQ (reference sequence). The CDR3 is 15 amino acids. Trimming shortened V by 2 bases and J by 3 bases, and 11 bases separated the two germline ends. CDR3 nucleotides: TGTGCCAGCAGCTTATCCACAGGGTTCAATCAGCCCCAGCATTTT. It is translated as CASSLSTGFNQPQHF.

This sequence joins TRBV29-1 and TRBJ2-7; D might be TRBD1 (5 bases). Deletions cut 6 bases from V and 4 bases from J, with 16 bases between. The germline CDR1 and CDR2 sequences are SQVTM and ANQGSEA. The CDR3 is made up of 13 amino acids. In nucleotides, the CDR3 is TGCAGCGTGGGTAGGGGCCTTACTTACGAGCAGTACTTC. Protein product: CSVGRGLTYEQYF.

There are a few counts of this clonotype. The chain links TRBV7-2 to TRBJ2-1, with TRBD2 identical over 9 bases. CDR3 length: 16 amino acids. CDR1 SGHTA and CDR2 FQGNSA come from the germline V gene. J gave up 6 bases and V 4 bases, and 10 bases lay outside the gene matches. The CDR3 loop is CASSSRLAAEVNEQFF. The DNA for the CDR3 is TGTGCCAGCAGCTCCCGACTAGCGGCGGAGGTCAATGAGCAGTTCTTC.

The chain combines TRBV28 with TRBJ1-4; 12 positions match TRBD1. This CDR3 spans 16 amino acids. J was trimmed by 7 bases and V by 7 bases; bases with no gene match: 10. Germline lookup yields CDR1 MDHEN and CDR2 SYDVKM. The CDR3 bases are TGTGCCAGCATCCCGGGACAGGGGGCTTTTTCTGAAAAACTGTTTTTT. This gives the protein CASIPGQGAFSEKLFF.

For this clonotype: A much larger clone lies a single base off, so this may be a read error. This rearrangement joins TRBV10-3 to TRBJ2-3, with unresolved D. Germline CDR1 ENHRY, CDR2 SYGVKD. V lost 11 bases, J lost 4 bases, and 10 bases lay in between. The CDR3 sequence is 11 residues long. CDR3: CAVSRSDTQYF. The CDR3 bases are TGTGCCGTTAGCCGTTCAGATACGCAGTATTTT.

CDR3 sequence (DNA): TGTGCCAGCAGTGACACGGGCAGGTTGAACACTGAAGCTTTCTTT. Its protein is CASSDTGRLNTEAFF. The V and J genes are TRBV25-1 and TRBJ1-1; D call uncertain. Per the germline V gene, CDR1 is MGHDK and CDR2 is SYGVNS. The CDR3 has 15 residues. Trimming took off 3 bases at V and 0 bases at J, with 11 bases between the two ends.

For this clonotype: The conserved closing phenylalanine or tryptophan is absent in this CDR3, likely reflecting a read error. The CDR3 bases are TGTGCCAGCACAGGGGGCCTCGGCTATGGCTACACCCTC. It encodes CASTGGLGYGYTL. The genes are TRBV6-1 and TRBJ1-2, with 8 positions matching TRBD1. The CDR3 is 13 amino acids. V was pared by 7 bases and J by 4 bases, with 5 bases of the junction left unmatched. From germline, CDR1 is MNHNS and CDR2 SASEGT.

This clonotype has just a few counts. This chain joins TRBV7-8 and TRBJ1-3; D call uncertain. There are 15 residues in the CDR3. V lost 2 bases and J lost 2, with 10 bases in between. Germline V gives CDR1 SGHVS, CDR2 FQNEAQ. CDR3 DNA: TGTGCCAGCAGCTTAATGGATGGCCCTGGAAACACCATATATTTT. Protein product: CASSLMDGPGNTIYF.

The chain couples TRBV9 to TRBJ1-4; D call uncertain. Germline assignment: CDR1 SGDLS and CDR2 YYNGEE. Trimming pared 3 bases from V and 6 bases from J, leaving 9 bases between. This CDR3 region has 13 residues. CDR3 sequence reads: CASSAPTDEKLFF. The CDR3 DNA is TGTGCCAGCAGCGCACCGACGGATGAAAAACTGTTTTTT.

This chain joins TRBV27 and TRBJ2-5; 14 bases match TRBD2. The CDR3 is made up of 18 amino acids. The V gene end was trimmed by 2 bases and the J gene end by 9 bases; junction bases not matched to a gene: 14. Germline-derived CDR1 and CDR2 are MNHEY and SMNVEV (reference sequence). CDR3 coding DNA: TGTGCCAGCAGTTTAGGGACTAGCGGGAGTAAGCCCCTAGGGGCCCAGTACTTC. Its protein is CASSLGTSGSKPLGAQYF.

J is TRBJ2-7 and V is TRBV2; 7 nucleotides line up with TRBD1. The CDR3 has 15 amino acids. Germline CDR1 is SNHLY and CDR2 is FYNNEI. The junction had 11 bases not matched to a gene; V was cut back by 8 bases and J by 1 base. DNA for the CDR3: TGTGCCAGCCACGTCGACAGGGCCCCTTCCTACGAGCAGTACTTC. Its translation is CASHVDRAPSYEQYF.